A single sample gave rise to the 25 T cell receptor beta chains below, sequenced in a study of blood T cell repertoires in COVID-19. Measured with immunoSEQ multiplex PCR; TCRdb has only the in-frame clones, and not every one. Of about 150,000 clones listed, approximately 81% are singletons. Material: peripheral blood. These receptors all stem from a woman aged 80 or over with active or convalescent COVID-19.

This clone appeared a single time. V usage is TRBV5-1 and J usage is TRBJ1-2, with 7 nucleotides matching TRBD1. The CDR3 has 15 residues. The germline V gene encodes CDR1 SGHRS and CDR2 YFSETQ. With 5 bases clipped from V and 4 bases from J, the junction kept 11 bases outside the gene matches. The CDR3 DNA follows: TGCGCCAGCAGTCGGACGGGACAGACTCTCTATGGCTACACCTTC. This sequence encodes CASSRTGQTLYGYTF.

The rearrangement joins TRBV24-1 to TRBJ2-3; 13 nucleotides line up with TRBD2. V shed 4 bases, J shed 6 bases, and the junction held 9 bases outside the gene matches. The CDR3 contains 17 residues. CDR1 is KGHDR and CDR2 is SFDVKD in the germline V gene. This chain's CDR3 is CATSDLGTSGDGDTQYF. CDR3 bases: TGTGCCACCAGTGACCTCGGGACTAGCGGGGACGGCGATACGCAGTATTTT.

CDR3 DNA sequence: TGTGCCAGCAGCTTCTTAGGGGGGAACACCGGGGAGCTGTTTTTT. It codes for CASSFLGGNTGELFF. The chain recombines TRBV7-3 with TRBJ2-2, with D perhaps TRBD1 (6 bases). V lost 3 bases and J 1 base, leaving 9 bases between the germline ends. Germline-derived CDR1 and CDR2 are SGHTA and FQGTGA. This CDR3 comprises 15 residues.

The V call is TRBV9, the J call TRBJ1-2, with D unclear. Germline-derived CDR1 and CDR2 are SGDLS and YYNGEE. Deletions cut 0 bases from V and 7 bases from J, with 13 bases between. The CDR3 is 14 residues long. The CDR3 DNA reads TGTGCCAGCAGCGTAGGCGGCGCAGTCCGTGGCTACACCTTC. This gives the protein CASSVGGAVRGYTF.

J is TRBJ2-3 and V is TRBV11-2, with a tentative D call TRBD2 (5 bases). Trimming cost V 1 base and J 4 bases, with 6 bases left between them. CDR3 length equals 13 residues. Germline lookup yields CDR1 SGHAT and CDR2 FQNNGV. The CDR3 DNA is TGTGCCAGCAGCTTAGCGGGATCAGATACGCAGTATTTT. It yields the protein CASSLAGSDTQYF.

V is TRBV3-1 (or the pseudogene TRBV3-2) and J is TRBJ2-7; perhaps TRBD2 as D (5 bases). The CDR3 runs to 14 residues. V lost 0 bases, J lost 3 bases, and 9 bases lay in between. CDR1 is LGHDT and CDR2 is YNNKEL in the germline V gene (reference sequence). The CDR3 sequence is CASSQETGIYEQYF. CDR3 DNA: TGTGCCAGCAGCCAAGAAACCGGGATCTACGAGCAGTACTTC.

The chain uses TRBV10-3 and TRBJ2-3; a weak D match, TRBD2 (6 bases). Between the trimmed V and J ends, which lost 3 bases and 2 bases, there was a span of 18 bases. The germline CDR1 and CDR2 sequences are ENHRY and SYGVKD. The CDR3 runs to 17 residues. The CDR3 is CAISEALGVAVTDTQYF. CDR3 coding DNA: TGTGCCATCAGTGAAGCATTGGGGGTAGCGGTCACAGATACGCAGTATTTT.

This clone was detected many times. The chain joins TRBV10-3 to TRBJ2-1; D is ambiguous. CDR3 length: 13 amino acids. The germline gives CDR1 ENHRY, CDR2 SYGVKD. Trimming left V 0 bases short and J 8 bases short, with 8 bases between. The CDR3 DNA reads TGTGCCATCAGTGAGTCTAGTGTCGATGAGCAGTTCTTC. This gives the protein CAISESSVDEQFF.

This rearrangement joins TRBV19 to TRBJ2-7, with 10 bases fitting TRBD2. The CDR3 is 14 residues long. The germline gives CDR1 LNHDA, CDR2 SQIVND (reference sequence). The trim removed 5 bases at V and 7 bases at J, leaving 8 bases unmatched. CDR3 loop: CASSALAGAGEQYF. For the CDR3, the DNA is TGTGCCAGTAGTGCTCTAGCGGGAGCTGGGGAGCAGTACTTC.

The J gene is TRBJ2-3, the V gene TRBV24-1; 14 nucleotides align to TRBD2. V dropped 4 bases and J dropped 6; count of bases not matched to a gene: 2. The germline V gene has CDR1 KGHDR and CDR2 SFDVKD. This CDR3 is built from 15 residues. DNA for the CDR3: TGTGCCACCAGTGACAGGACTAGCGGGAGGGATACGCAGTATTTT. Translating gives CATSDRTSGRDTQYF.

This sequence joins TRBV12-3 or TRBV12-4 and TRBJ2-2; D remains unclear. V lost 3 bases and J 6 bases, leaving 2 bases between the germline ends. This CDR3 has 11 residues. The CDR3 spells CASSFAGELFF. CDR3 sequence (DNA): TGTGCCAGCAGTTTCGCCGGGGAGCTGTTTTTT.

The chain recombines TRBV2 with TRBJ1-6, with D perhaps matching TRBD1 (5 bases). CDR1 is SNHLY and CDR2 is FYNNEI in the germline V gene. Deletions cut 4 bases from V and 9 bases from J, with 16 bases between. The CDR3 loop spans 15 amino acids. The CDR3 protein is CASSVDSGAGSPLHF. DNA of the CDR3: TGTGCCAGCAGTGTTGACAGTGGAGCGGGTTCACCCCTCCACTTT.

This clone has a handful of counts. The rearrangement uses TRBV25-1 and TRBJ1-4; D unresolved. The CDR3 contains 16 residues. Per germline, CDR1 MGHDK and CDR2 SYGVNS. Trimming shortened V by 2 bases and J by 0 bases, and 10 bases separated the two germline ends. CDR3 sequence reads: CASSEIARTTNEKLFF. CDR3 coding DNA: TGTGCCAGCAGTGAAATCGCGCGAACAACTAATGAAAAACTGTTTTTT.

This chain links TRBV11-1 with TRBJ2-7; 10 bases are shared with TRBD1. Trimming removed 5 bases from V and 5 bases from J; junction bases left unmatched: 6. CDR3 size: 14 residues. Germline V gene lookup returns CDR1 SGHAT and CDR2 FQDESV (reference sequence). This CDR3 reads CASSPRDRGNEQYF. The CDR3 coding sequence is TGTGCCAGCAGCCCCCGGGACAGGGGCAACGAGCAGTACTTC.

CDR3 bases: TGTGCCAGCAGCCCGTGGGGAGGTGGCGGGAGCTCCTACGAGCAGTACTTC. As protein: CASSPWGGGGSSYEQYF. This chain connects TRBV7-9 to TRBJ2-7, with TRBD2 matching 7 bases. This CDR3 comprises 17 residues. V was pared by 5 bases and J by 0 bases, with 13 bases of the junction left unmatched. The V gene's germline CDR1 is SEHNR and CDR2 FQNEAQ (reference sequence).

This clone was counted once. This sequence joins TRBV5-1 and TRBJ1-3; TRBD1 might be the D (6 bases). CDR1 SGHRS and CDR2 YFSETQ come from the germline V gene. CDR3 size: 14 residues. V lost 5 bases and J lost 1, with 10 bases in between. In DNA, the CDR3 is TGCGCCAGCAGTTCAGGGGTTTCTGGAAACACCATATATTTT. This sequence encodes CASSSGVSGNTIYF. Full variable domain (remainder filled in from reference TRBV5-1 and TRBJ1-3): KAGVTQTPRYLIKTRGQQVTLSCSPISGHRSVSWYQQTPGQGLQFLFEYFSETQRNKGNFPGRFSGRQFSNSRSEMNVSTLELGDSALYLCASSSGVSGNTIYFGEGSWLTVV.

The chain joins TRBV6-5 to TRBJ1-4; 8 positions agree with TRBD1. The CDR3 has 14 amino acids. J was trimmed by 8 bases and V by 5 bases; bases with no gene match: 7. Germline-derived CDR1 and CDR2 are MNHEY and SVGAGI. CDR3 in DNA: TGTGCCAGCAGTCTAGACAGGGGATGGGAAAAACTGTTTTTT. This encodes CASSLDRGWEKLFF.

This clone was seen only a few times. Here the CDR3 reads CASKPRRASKEQYF. For the CDR3, the DNA is TGTGCCAGCAAACCCCGGCGGGCGTCAAAGGAGCAGTACTTC. This chain joins TRBV28 and TRBJ2-7, with D perhaps TRBD2 (5 bases). Germline assignment: CDR1 MDHEN and CDR2 SYDVKM. The CDR3 is made up of 14 amino acids. The ends were cut back, 7 bases at V and 7 bases at J, with 20 bases in the middle.

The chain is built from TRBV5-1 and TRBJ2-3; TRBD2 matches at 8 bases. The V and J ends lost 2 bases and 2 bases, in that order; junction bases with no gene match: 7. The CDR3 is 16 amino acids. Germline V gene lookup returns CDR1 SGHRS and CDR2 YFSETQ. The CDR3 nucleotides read TGCGCCAGCAGCTTTGGAACTAGCGGCCACACAGATACGCAGTATTTT. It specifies CASSFGTSGHTDTQYF.

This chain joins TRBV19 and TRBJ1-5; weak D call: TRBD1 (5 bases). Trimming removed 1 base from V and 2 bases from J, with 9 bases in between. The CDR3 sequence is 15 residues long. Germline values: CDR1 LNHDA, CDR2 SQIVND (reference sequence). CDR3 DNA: TGTGCCAGTAGTATAGGGGGACTGGGCAATCAGCCCCAGCATTTT. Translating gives CASSIGGLGNQPQHF.

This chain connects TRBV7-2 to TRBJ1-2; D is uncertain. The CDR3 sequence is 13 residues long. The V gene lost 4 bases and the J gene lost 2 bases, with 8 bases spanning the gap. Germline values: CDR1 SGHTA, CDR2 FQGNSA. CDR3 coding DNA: TGTGCCAGCAGCTCATCCCAGAACTATGGCTACACCTTC. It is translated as CASSSSQNYGYTF.

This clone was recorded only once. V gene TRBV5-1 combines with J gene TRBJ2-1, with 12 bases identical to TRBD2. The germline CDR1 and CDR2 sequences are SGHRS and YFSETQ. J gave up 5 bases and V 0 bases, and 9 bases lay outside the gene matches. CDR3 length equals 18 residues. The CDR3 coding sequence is TGCGCCAGCAGCTTGGTCCCTCTAGCGGGAGGGCCTGACAATGAGCAGTTCTTC. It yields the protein CASSLVPLAGGPDNEQFF. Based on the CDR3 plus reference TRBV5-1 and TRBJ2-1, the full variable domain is KAGVTQTPRYLIKTRGQQVTLSCSPISGHRSVSWYQQTPGQGLQFLFEYFSETQRNKGNFPGRFSGRQFSNSRSEMNVSTLELGDSALYLCASSLVPLAGGPDNEQFFGPGTRLTVL.

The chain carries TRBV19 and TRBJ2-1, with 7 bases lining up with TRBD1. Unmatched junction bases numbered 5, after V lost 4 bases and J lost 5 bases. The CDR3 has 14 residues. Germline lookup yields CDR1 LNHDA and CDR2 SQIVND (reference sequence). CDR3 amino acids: CASSTDRVNNEQFF. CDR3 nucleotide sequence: TGTGCCAGTAGTACAGACAGGGTGAACAATGAGCAGTTCTTC.

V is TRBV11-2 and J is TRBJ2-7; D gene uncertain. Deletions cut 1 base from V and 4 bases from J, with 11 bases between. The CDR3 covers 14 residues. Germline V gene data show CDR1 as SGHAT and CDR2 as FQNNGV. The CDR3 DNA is TGTGCCAGCAGCTTAGGGCCGCGGATTTACGAGCAGTACTTC. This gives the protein CASSLGPRIYEQYF.

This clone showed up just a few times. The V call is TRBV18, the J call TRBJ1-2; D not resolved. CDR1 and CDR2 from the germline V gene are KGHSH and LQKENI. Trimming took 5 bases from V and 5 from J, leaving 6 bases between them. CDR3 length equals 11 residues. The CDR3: CASSTEYGYTF. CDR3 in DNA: TGTGCCAGCTCAACGGAGTATGGCTACACCTTC.